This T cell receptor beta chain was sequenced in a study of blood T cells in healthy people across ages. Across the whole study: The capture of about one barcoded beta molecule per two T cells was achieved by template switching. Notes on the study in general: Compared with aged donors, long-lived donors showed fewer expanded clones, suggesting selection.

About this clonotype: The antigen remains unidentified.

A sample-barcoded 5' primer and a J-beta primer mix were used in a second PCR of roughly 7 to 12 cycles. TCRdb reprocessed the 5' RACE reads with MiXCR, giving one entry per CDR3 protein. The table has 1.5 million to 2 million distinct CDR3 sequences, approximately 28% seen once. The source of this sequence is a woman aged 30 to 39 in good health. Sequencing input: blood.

The chain's CDR3 is CASSSTDRGNIQYF. The DNA of the CDR3 is TGCGCCAGCAGCTCGACTGACAGGGGGAACATTCAGTACTTC. V usage is TRBV5-1 and J usage is TRBJ2-4; TRBD1 matches at 9 bases. CDR1 is SGHRS, CDR2 YFSETQ, per germline. The ends lost 3 bases at V and 7 bases at J; junction bases unmatched: 5. The CDR3 length is 14 residues.